The following is a T cell receptor beta chain sequence with its context. The antigen is undetermined. Germline V gene data show CDR1 as LGHDT and CDR2 as YNNKEL (reference sequence). V was clipped by 4 bases and J by 8 bases; unmatched bases: 5. The CDR3 consists of 14 residues. This sample was taken from a study of T cell responses to AZD1222 COVID-19 vaccine. The study's findings and limits: Among AZD1222 vaccinees, only 6 or 7 were seropositive at baseline. Unmutated variant regions reportedly attract nearly half of all spike-specific TCRs. Spike-specific TCR breadth and depth rose after two AZD1222 doses.

TCRdb keeps only in-frame clones here, not all; method: immunoSEQ multiplex PCR. There are 95,000 to 100,000 clones in the sample; roughly 86% occur only once, and around 9.6% lies in the top ten. The chain employs TRBV3-1 (or the pseudogene TRBV3-2) and TRBJ1-2, with TRBD1 matching over 12 bases. The sample here was peripheral blood, taken 28 days after the second AZD1222 dose. This TCR came from an adult who received the AZD1222 COVID-19 vaccine. As DNA, the CDR3 is TGTGCCAGCAGCCCTTGGGACAGGGGGCCCGGCTACACCTTC. This translates into CASSPWDRGPGYTF.